The clone carrying this T cell receptor beta chain was detected only once. This sample is drawn from a study of blood T cell repertoires in COVID-19. As for the study in general: Sources were T cells, B-cell-depleted T cells, or PBMCs; the material itself was cDNA or gDNA.

The length of the CDR3 is 15 residues. Germline V gene data show CDR1 as LNHDA and CDR2 as SQIVND (reference sequence). V dropped 8 bases and J dropped 1; count of bases not matched to a gene: 5. Authors' processing steps: Counts of nucleated cells, estimated from reference gene primer amplification, were obtained. Clones were read by immunoSEQ multiplex PCR, and TCRdb kept only the in-frame ones, dropping some. V, J and clone size were drawn from that table, and D and trimming were deduced from the DNA. There are 120,000 or so clones in the sample; 88% occur only once, and less than 2% lies in the top ten.

This receptor was obtained from a human donor in a cohort sampled during active COVID-19. Sequencing input: peripheral blood. The V call is TRBV19, the J call TRBJ1-5, with 10 bases lining up with TRBD1. CDR3 sequence reads: CASWDRGSSNQPQHF. The DNA of the CDR3 is TGTGCCAGTTGGGACAGGGGTTCGAGCAATCAGCCCCAGCATTTT.